These 32 T cell receptor beta chains originate from one sample sequenced in a study of shared clonotypes between healthy human individuals. The repertoire was sequenced with immunoSEQ multiplex PCR; TCRdb's copy has only in-frame clones and lacks some. Of about 120,000 clones listed, 55% to 70% are singletons. Specimen: memory CD8+ T cells sorted from blood. Described subset: CD45RO+ cells pooled with CCR7-negative TemRA cells. The source of these receptors is a young woman in good health.

The chain has TRBV7-9 and TRBJ2-1, with 13 bases that match TRBD2. CDR3 length: 14 amino acids. CDR1 is SEHNR and CDR2 is FQNEAQ in the germline V gene (reference sequence). With V trimmed by 8 bases and J by 6 bases, 4 bases remained unmatched. CDR3 sequence: CASQGTSGTNEQFF. CDR3 DNA sequence: TGTGCCAGCCAGGGGACTAGCGGGACCAATGAGCAGTTCTTC. The full variable domain, rest sourced from reference TRBV7-9 and TRBJ2-1, is DTGVSQNPRHKITKRGQNVTFRCDPISEHNRLYWYRQTLGQGPEFLTYFQNEAQLEKSRLLSDRFSAERPKGSFSTLEIQRTEQGDSAMYLCASQGTSGTNEQFFGPGTRLTVL.

The V and J genes are TRBV29-1 and TRBJ1-1; TRBD1 matches at 9 bases. Trimming cost V 5 bases and J 2 bases; bases outside gene matches: 6. The CDR3 has 14 residues. Germline V CDR1 and CDR2: SQVTM, ANQGSEA. The DNA of the CDR3 is TGCAGCGTTAGACGGACAGGGGAAAACACTGAAGCTTTCTTT. It yields the protein CSVRRTGENTEAFF.

The chain uses TRBV19 and TRBJ1-4; possibly TRBD1 for D (5 bases). V lost 3 bases and J 0 bases, leaving 32 bases between the germline ends. The CDR3 length is 23 residues. Germline-derived CDR1 and CDR2 are LNHDA and SQIVND (reference sequence). In DNA form, the CDR3 reads TGTGCCAGTAGTATCCCCACCATCCCCCGGAGGGGTATTCTTCCCCCAACTAATGAAAAACTGTTTTTT. Translation: CASSIPTIPRRGILPPTNEKLFF.

The V and J genes are TRBV7-2 and TRBJ1-2, with D possibly being TRBD1 (5 bases). The ends were cut back, 1 base at V and 4 bases at J, with 16 bases in the middle. CDR1 and CDR2 (germline): SGHTA, FQGNSA. There are 16 residues in the CDR3. The CDR3 DNA reads TGTGCCAGCAGCTTAGAAGTAGGACACCCCCTCTATGGCTACACCTTC. Translated, it gives CASSLEVGHPLYGYTF. The full variable domain, in which reference TRBV7-2 and TRBJ1-2 provide the parts outside the CDR3, is GAGVSQSPSNKVTEKGKDVELRCDPISGHTALYWYRQSLGQGLEFLIYFQGNSAPDKSGLPSDRFSAERTGGSVSTLTIQRTQQEDSAVYLCASSLEVGHPLYGYTFGSGTRLTVV.

In this sample, this clone turned up many times. This chain links TRBV6-5 with TRBJ2-1; 11 bases agree with TRBD2. The germline V gene encodes CDR1 MNHEY and CDR2 SVGAGI. CDR3 length equals 14 residues. V was clipped by 6 bases and J by 6 bases; unmatched bases: 4. CDR3 region: CASSPGTSGNEQFF. The CDR3 DNA is TGTGCCAGCAGCCCCGGGACTAGCGGCAATGAGCAGTTCTTC.

The chain couples TRBV6-5 to TRBJ1-2; weak D call: TRBD1 (5 bases). CDR1 MNHEY and CDR2 SVGAGI come from the germline V gene. Trimming took 0 bases from V and 6 from J, leaving 14 bases between them. The CDR3 sequence is 15 residues long. This CDR3 reads CASSYSWQGGDGYTF. The CDR3 bases are TGTGCCAGCAGTTACTCGTGGCAGGGAGGAGATGGCTACACCTTC.

This chain joins TRBV11-3 and TRBJ1-1; D remains ambiguous. CDR3 length equals 13 residues. The germline gives CDR1 SGHNT, CDR2 YENEEA. Trimming shortened V by 4 bases and J by 3 bases, and 9 bases separated the two germline ends. CDR3 sequence: CASSSNGDTEAFF. Written as DNA, the CDR3 is TGTGCCAGCAGCTCCAACGGGGACACTGAAGCTTTCTTT.

The chain uses TRBV4-1 and TRBJ1-2, with a tentative D call TRBD1 (5 bases). The length of the CDR3 is 16 residues. Trimming took off 1 base at V and 2 bases at J, with 14 bases between the two ends. The germline gives CDR1 MGHRA, CDR2 YSYEKL. CDR3 residues: CASSQGTPTGNYGYTF. In nucleotides, the CDR3 is TGCGCCAGCAGCCAAGGCACCCCTACAGGCAACTATGGCTACACCTTC.

V is TRBV25-1 and J is TRBJ2-1; 8 nucleotides align to TRBD1. The CDR3 has 16 residues. Germline V lookup: CDR1 MGHDK, CDR2 SYGVNS. The J segment lost 2 bases and the V segment lost 3 bases, leaving 6 bases of the junction unmatched. The CDR3 DNA reads as TGTGCCAGCAGTGATAGGACAGGGTATCCCTACAATGAGCAGTTCTTC. Translation: CASSDRTGYPYNEQFF.

V usage is TRBV28 and J usage is TRBJ1-5; no clear D. The CDR3 runs 14 residues. Trimming took off 6 bases at V and 1 base at J, with 10 bases between the two ends. CDR1 and CDR2 (germline): MDHEN, SYDVKM. The CDR3 loop is CASRVSGSNQPQHF. The CDR3 region has the DNA TGTGCCAGCAGGGTTTCGGGGAGCAATCAGCCCCAGCATTTT.

The chain combines TRBV28 with TRBJ2-7, with D possibly being TRBD1 (5 bases). Trimming pared 2 bases from V and 4 bases from J, leaving 15 bases between. The CDR3 consists of 15 residues. Germline V CDR1 and CDR2: MDHEN, SYDVKM. CDR3 protein: CASSLKTVPWYEQYF. DNA of the CDR3: TGTGCCAGCAGTTTAAAGACAGTGCCCTGGTACGAGCAGTACTTC.

The J gene is TRBJ2-5, the V gene TRBV7-2; 7 positions agree with TRBD1. The DNA end favors TRBJ2-7, so the J call may be wrong. This CDR3 spans 16 amino acids. The germline V gene has CDR1 SGHTA and CDR2 FQGNSA. CDR3 loop: CASSLAIQGSSYEQYF. The CDR3 coding sequence is TGTGCCAGCAGCTTAGCCATACAGGGGAGTTCCTACGAGCAGTACTTC.

This clone has just a few counts. The gene calls are TRBV28 and TRBJ2-3, with D perhaps TRBD1 (6 bases). This CDR3 has 15 amino acids. The V end lost 2 bases, the J end lost 0 bases, and 9 bases lay between the germline ends. Germline CDR1 is MDHEN and CDR2 is SYDVKM. CDR3 residues: CASSLRDISTDTQYF. The CDR3, as DNA: TGTGCCAGCAGTTTACGGGACATTAGCACAGATACGCAGTATTTT.

The rearrangement joins TRBV10-2 to TRBJ2-6; D is undetermined. The CDR3 is made up of 16 amino acids. Germline CDR1 and CDR2: WSHSY and SAAADI. Trimming pared 8 bases from V and 0 bases from J, leaving 14 bases between. CDR3 sequence reads: CASLKTDPSGANVLTF. CDR3 DNA sequence: TGCGCCAGCTTGAAAACAGACCCCTCTGGGGCCAACGTCCTGACTTTC.

The V call is TRBV28, the J call TRBJ2-7, with D possibly matching TRBD1 (6 bases). CDR1 is MDHEN and CDR2 is SYDVKM in the germline V gene. V lost 3 bases and J 2 bases, leaving 14 bases between the germline ends. The length of the CDR3 is 15 residues. The CDR3 region has the DNA TGTGCCAGCAGTTTCCGGGACACACGGGCCTACGAGCAGTACTTC. This gives the protein CASSFRDTRAYEQYF.

This clone has just one count. The chain links TRBV6-5 to TRBJ2-1, with no clear D. The CDR3 extends over 15 amino acids. Trimming left V 2 bases short and J 4 bases short, with 12 bases between. Germline loops: CDR1 MNHEY, CDR2 SVGAGI. CDR3 nucleotide sequence: TGTGCCAGCAGTTACGGACCAGTACCTTACAATGAGCAGTTCTTC. Translating gives CASSYGPVPYNEQFF.

J is TRBJ2-1 and V is TRBV5-6, with D perhaps assigned TRBD1 or TRBD2 (5 bases each). This CDR3 comprises 15 residues. The germline V gene has CDR1 SGHDT and CDR2 YYEEEE. V lost 4 bases and J 7 bases, leaving 18 bases between the germline ends. This CDR3 reads CASSPLGSWGNEQFF. The CDR3 DNA is TGTGCCAGCAGCCCCCTGGGCAGTTGGGGGAATGAGCAGTTCTTC. The full variable domain, completed using reference TRBV5-6 and TRBJ2-1, is DAGVTQSPTHLIKTRGQQVTLRCSPKSGHDTVSWYQQALGQGPQFIFQYYEEEERQRGNFPDRFSGHQFPNYSSELNVNALLLGDSALYLCASSPLGSWGNEQFFGPGTRLTVL.

This clone was seen a few times. CDR3: CASSAAYGLGSDTQYF. CDR3 nucleotides: TGTGCCAGCAGCGCTGCCTACGGACTAGGCTCAGATACGCAGTATTTT. The chain recombines TRBV5-4 with TRBJ2-3; 7 bases are shared with TRBD2. Per germline, CDR1 SGHNT and CDR2 YYREEE (reference sequence). This CDR3 comprises 16 residues. V shed 4 bases and J 4 bases; nucleotides not matched to a gene: 12.

This clone was seen only a few times. This sample also contains other DNA sequences that code for the same CDR3. The chain uses TRBV29-1 and TRBJ2-7; D is unresolved. V was clipped by 0 bases and J by 4 bases, with 4 bases between them. Germline V gene sequence: CDR1 SQVTM, CDR2 ANQGSEA. CDR3 length: 11 amino acids. The CDR3 coding sequence is TGCAGCGTTGAAGACAGGTACGAGCAGTACTTC. This codes for CSVEDRYEQYF.

This clone has more than one count but fewer than ten. The chain employs TRBV27 and TRBJ1-1; D ambiguous. V was pared by 0 bases and J by 7 bases, with 12 bases between. CDR1 MNHEY and CDR2 SMNVEV come from the germline V gene (reference sequence). This CDR3 is 14 amino acids long. The CDR3 loop reads CASSLSSVMGEAFF. The CDR3, as DNA: TGTGCCAGCAGTTTATCTTCGGTGATGGGTGAAGCTTTCTTT.

CDR3 nucleotide sequence: TGTGCCAGCAGCTTGGGCCCACTAATGAACACTGAAGCTTTCTTT. It yields the protein CASSLGPLMNTEAFF. J is TRBJ1-1 and V is TRBV5-6; D is unresolved. The CDR3 length is 15 residues. V was trimmed by 0 bases and J by 0 bases, leaving 9 bases between them. CDR1 is SGHDT, CDR2 YYEEEE, per germline.

The chain joins TRBV7-8 to TRBJ2-5; 10 bases fit TRBD1. The CDR3 contains 15 residues. CDR1 is SGHVS, CDR2 FQNEAQ, per germline. J was trimmed by 11 bases and V by 2 bases; bases with no gene match: 11. The CDR3 reads CASSLSGTGAGEQYF. The CDR3 DNA follows: TGTGCCAGCAGCTTATCCGGGACAGGGGCTGGGGAGCAGTACTTC. Based on the CDR3 plus reference TRBV7-8 and TRBJ2-5, the full variable domain is GAGVSQSPRYKVAKRGQDVALRCDPISGHVSLFWYQQALGQGPEFLTYFQNEAQLDKSGLPSDRFFAERPEGSVSTLKIQRTQQEDSAVYLCASSLSGTGAGEQYFGPGTRLLVL.

The rearrangement uses TRBV27 and TRBJ1-5; the D is unclear. CDR1 and CDR2 (germline): MNHEY, SMNVEV (reference sequence). The CDR3 consists of 16 residues. Trimming left V 6 bases short and J 1 base short, with 16 bases between. The CDR3: CASSPPSARSNQPQHF. The CDR3 DNA reads TGTGCCAGCAGCCCCCCGTCCGCCCGAAGCAATCAGCCCCAGCATTTT.

The chain couples TRBV30 to TRBJ1-6; weak D call: TRBD1 (5 bases). CDR3 length equals 11 residues. V was pared by 5 bases and J by 10 bases, with 9 bases between. CDR1 is GTSNPN, CDR2 SVGIG, per germline (reference sequence). This CDR3 reads CAWSRDSPLHF. The CDR3 DNA reads as TGTGCCTGGTCGCGGGACTCACCCCTCCACTTT.

The chain employs TRBV7-6 and TRBJ1-3; a possible D gene is TRBD1 (5 bases). V dropped 3 bases and J dropped 4 bases, with 16 bases sitting between them. Germline V gene data show CDR1 as SGHVS and CDR2 as FNYEAQ. CDR3 size: 16 residues. The CDR3 loop is CASSLGTEGLGNTIYF. The DNA of the CDR3 is TGTGCCAGCAGCTTGGGGACGGAGGGTTTAGGAAACACCATATATTTT.

This clone appeared a single time. The chain combines TRBV5-1 with TRBJ2-5, with 7 nucleotides matching TRBD2. CDR1 and CDR2 from the germline V gene are SGHRS and YFSETQ. The CDR3 length is 13 residues. With V trimmed by 1 base and J by 5 bases, 2 bases remained unmatched. CDR3 DNA sequence: TGCGCCAGCAGCTTGTCCGGGGGGGAGACCCAGTACTTC. Its translation: CASSLSGGETQYF. Using reference TRBV5-1 and TRBJ2-5 for the parts outside the CDR3, the full variable domain is KAGVTQTPRYLIKTRGQQVTLSCSPISGHRSVSWYQQTPGQGLQFLFEYFSETQRNKGNFPGRFSGRQFSNSRSEMNVSTLELGDSALYLCASSLSGGETQYFGPGTRLLVL.

This chain joins TRBV28 and TRBJ2-5, with D possibly being TRBD1 (5 bases). The J call may be in error: the DNA end matches TRBJ2-7 better. The length of the CDR3 is 13 residues. The germline V gene has CDR1 MDHEN and CDR2 SYDVKM. The CDR3 here is CASAWGSTGEQYF. DNA of the CDR3: TGTGCCAGCGCCTGGGGCTCGACCGGCGAGCAGTACTTC.

The rearrangement links TRBV7-7 to TRBJ2-3, with D uncertain. V was cut by 2 bases and J by 8 bases, with 5 bases left in between. Per the germline V gene, CDR1 is SSHAT and CDR2 is FNYEAQ (reference sequence). The CDR3 length is 11 residues. This chain's CDR3 is CASSLWVTQYF. The CDR3, as DNA: TGTGCCAGCAGCTTATGGGTTACGCAGTATTTT.

The rearrangement uses TRBV5-6 and TRBJ1-2; 8 bases line up with TRBD1. The ends lost 4 bases at V and 3 bases at J; junction bases unmatched: 2. The CDR3 has 13 amino acids. Germline values: CDR1 SGHDT, CDR2 YYEEEE. The CDR3 here is CASSPTGDYGYTF. The CDR3 DNA follows: TGTGCCAGCAGCCCGACAGGGGACTATGGCTACACCTTC.

This clone came up a few times. The chain links TRBV4-1 to TRBJ1-4; 7 bases align to TRBD1. The germline CDR1 and CDR2 sequences are MGHRA and YSYEKL. This CDR3 is 16 amino acids long. Trimming took 0 bases from V and 7 from J; bases not matched to a gene: 8. CDR3 loop: CASSQEQEGGGEKLFF. CDR3 in DNA: TGCGCCAGCAGCCAAGAACAAGAAGGGGGCGGTGAAAAACTGTTTTTT.

The chain couples TRBV7-9 to TRBJ1-2; D is uncertain. Germline loops: CDR1 SEHNR, CDR2 FQNEAQ (reference sequence). The length of the CDR3 is 13 residues. Trimming removed 1 base from V and 4 bases from J, with 7 bases in between. CDR3 DNA sequence: TGTGCCAGCAGCTTAGGGATCGTCTATGGCTACACCTTC. Protein: CASSLGIVYGYTF.

This clone was seen repeatedly, ten times or more. The V call is TRBV7-9, the J call TRBJ2-7; the D is unclear. V was shortened by 5 bases and J by 4 bases, with 21 bases between the two germline ends. There are 16 residues in the CDR3. In germline, CDR1 is SEHNR, CDR2 FQNEAQ (reference sequence). The DNA for the CDR3 is TGTGCCAGCAGCCCGCGAACAGAGGAACCCACTTACGAGCAGTACTTC. Protein product: CASSPRTEEPTYEQYF.